The 32 T cell receptor beta chains listed next were all sequenced from one sample in a study of cytomegalovirus exposure and HLA in healthy donors. Assay: immunoSEQ multiplex PCR; the TCRdb copy retains only in-frame clones and omits some. The sample lists tens of thousands of clones, 95% to 96% occurring once. The source material was PBMCs. The receptor set was obtained from a woman aged 18-29 years in good health and CMV-seronegative.

As for this clone: An end of the junction does not agree with germline; a read error may underlie this. J is TRBJ2-2 and V is TRBV15; TRBD1 is a possible D gene (5 bases). The germline V gene has CDR1 LNHNV and CDR2 YYDKDF (reference sequence). CDR3 length: 15 residues. CDR3 protein: CAISPAGHPSGELFF. CDR3 coding DNA: TGTGCCATCAGCCCGGCAGGGCACCCCAGTGGGGAGCTGTTTTTT. The whole variable domain, remainder taken from reference TRBV15 and TRBJ2-2, is DAMVIQNPRYQVTQFGKPVTLSCSQTLNHNVMYWYQQKSSQAPKLLFHYYDKDFNNEADTPDNFQSRRPNTSFCFLDIRSPGLGDTAMYLCAISPAGHPSGELFFGEGSRLTVL.

Regarding this clone: The DNA is left out, because the CDR3 cannot be placed on it with certainty; the CDR3 is given as TCRdb lists it. The genes are TRBV27 and TRBJ2-7; TRBD1, the table's D call, lacks a check against the DNA. Germline V CDR1 and CDR2: MNHEY, SMNVEV (reference sequence). The CDR3 length equals 14 residues, ends included. CDR3: CASSFGQGGYEQYF.

The V gene is TRBV10-3, the J gene TRBJ2-3, with TRBD1 matching 7 bases. CDR3 length: 14 amino acids. Germline V lookup: CDR1 ENHRY, CDR2 SYGVKD. The junction had 7 bases not matched to a gene; V was cut back by 5 bases and J by 5 bases. CDR3 amino acids: CAISLDRERDTQYF. The CDR3 bases are TGTGCCATCAGTCTAGACAGGGAGAGAGATACGCAGTATTTT.

This chain joins TRBV9 and TRBJ2-2; 7 bases agree with TRBD1. This CDR3 has 15 residues. Per germline, CDR1 SGDLS and CDR2 YYNGEE. V was pared by 4 bases and J by 3 bases, with 6 bases of the junction left unmatched. For the CDR3, the DNA is TGTGCCAGCAGCCCCCGGACAGGATACACCGGGGAGCTGTTTTTT. Protein: CASSPRTGYTGELFF. Combining the CDR3 with reference TRBV9 and TRBJ2-2 gives the whole variable domain DSGVTQTPKHLITATGQRVTLRCSPRSGDLSVYWYQQSLDQGLQFLIQYYNGEERAKGNILERFSAQQFPDLHSELNLSSLELGDSALYFCASSPRTGYTGELFFGEGSRLTVL.

This clone has just a few counts. The rearrangement uses TRBV5-1 and TRBJ2-2, with 10 bases lining up with TRBD2. CDR3 length: 17 residues. Germline lookup yields CDR1 SGHRS and CDR2 YFSETQ. V lost 2 bases and J lost 3; bases outside the gene matches: 7. CDR3 nucleotides: TGCGCCAGCAGCTTTTGGCTAGCGGGAGTTGACACCGGGGAGCTGTTTTTT. Its protein is CASSFWLAGVDTGELFF.

This rearrangement joins TRBV19 to TRBJ2-7; perhaps TRBD2 as D (6 bases). The CDR3 is made up of 14 amino acids. Trimming took 6 bases from V and 2 from J, leaving 14 bases between them. Germline V CDR1 and CDR2: LNHDA, SQIVND (reference sequence). The CDR3 DNA sequence: TGTGCCAGTAGCCCCGGTTGGGGGGCCTACGAGCAGTACTTC. Its protein product is CASSPGWGAYEQYF.

The J gene is TRBJ2-1, the V gene TRBV7-7; D not resolved. Per the germline V gene, CDR1 is SSHAT and CDR2 is FNYEAQ (reference sequence). The ends were cut back, 5 bases at V and 1 base at J, with 12 bases in the middle. This CDR3 is 15 amino acids long. The CDR3 here is CASSPRSSSYNEQFF. CDR3 DNA sequence: TGTGCCAGCAGCCCCCGTAGTTCTTCCTACAATGAGCAGTTCTTC.

V is TRBV5-4 and J is TRBJ2-5, with 10 bases fitting TRBD2. This CDR3 has 15 residues. The germline V gene has CDR1 SGHNT and CDR2 YYREEE (reference sequence). J lost 4 bases, V lost 4 bases, and 7 bases had no gene match. The CDR3 here is CASSGTGTSAETQYF. The CDR3 DNA is TGTGCCAGCAGCGGGACCGGGACTAGCGCAGAGACCCAGTACTTC.

The V and J genes are TRBV6-5 and TRBJ2-3; D gene ambiguous. CDR3 length: 15 amino acids. Germline loops: CDR1 MNHEY, CDR2 SVGAGI. The V end lost 3 bases, the J end lost 0 bases, and 10 bases lay between the germline ends. In DNA form, the CDR3 reads TGTGCCAGCAGTTATGAAGCGCCTAGCACAGATACGCAGTATTTT. This translates into CASSYEAPSTDTQYF.

This clone appeared a few times. The chain is built from TRBV28 and TRBJ2-1; the D is unclear. V gave up 2 bases and J gave up 7 bases, with 9 bases separating them. CDR3 length: 13 residues. Per the germline V gene, CDR1 is MDHEN and CDR2 is SYDVKM. The CDR3 here is CASSLIARNEQFF. CDR3 sequence (DNA): TGTGCCAGCAGTTTAATCGCCCGGAATGAGCAGTTCTTC.

In its sample, this clone was seen once. Written as DNA, the CDR3 is TGTGCCATCAGAGAGGGGACAGCCTCCCACTATGGCTACACCTTC. Translated: CAIREGTASHYGYTF. The gene calls are TRBV10-3 and TRBJ1-2; 7 nucleotides line up with TRBD1. The trim removed 6 bases at V and 3 bases at J, leaving 10 bases unmatched. The germline gives CDR1 ENHRY, CDR2 SYGVKD. The CDR3 runs 15 residues.

The chain joins TRBV6-5 to TRBJ2-1; 7 positions agree with TRBD1. Per the germline V gene, CDR1 is MNHEY and CDR2 is SVGAGI. This CDR3 has 14 amino acids. Trimming cost V 6 bases and J 6 bases; bases outside gene matches: 8. CDR3 in amino acids: CASRPDRVVNEQFF. The CDR3 DNA is TGTGCCAGCAGGCCCGACAGGGTCGTCAATGAGCAGTTCTTC.

The chain joins TRBV6-6 to TRBJ1-2, with D tentatively TRBD1 (6 bases). The CDR3 is 14 residues long. V was shortened by 7 bases and J by 8 bases, with 20 bases between the two germline ends. Germline CDR1 is MNHNY and CDR2 is SVGAGI (reference sequence). CDR3 bases: TGTGCCAGCACTACGACAGGAACCGTGCCCGGCTACACCTTC. Translation: CASTTTGTVPGYTF.

The gene calls are TRBV15 and TRBJ2-1; D remains ambiguous. Germline V CDR1 and CDR2: LNHNV, YYDKDF (reference sequence). The CDR3 length is 14 residues. V dropped 0 bases and J dropped 12 bases, with 15 bases sitting between them. CDR3 coding DNA: TGTGCCACCAGCAGAGATAGAGAAATGAGCGTGCAGTTCTTC. The encoded protein is CATSRDREMSVQFF.

This rearrangement joins TRBV25-1 to TRBJ2-7, with 10 positions matching TRBD2. The CDR3 is 16 residues long. Looked up from germline, CDR1 is MGHDK and CDR2 is SYGVNS. The V and J ends lost 1 base and 2 bases, in that order; junction bases with no gene match: 5. In DNA form, the CDR3 reads TGTGCCAGCAGTGAATCTAGCGGGAGTAAGACCTACGAGCAGTACTTC. The encoded protein is CASSESSGSKTYEQYF.

The chain links TRBV10-2 to TRBJ1-1; no reliable D call. Germline V CDR1 and CDR2: WSHSY, SAAADI. CDR3 length: 14 residues. V lost 3 bases and J 0 bases, leaving 8 bases between the germline ends. In DNA, the CDR3 is TGCGCCAGCAGTGACAGGTACATGAACACTGAAGCTTTCTTT. It encodes CASSDRYMNTEAFF.

V usage is TRBV5-6 and J usage is TRBJ2-1; 8 bases match TRBD2. V lost 0 bases to trimming and J lost 8 bases; unmatched junction nucleotides: 13. The CDR3 covers 17 residues. CDR1 and CDR2 from the germline V gene are SGHDT and YYEEEE. The CDR3 spells CASSLDLLLAGYDEQFF. The CDR3 DNA is TGTGCCAGCAGCTTGGATCTCCTCCTAGCGGGTTACGATGAGCAGTTCTTC.

The genes are TRBV19 and TRBJ2-1; 7 bases are a match to TRBD1. Per germline, CDR1 LNHDA and CDR2 SQIVND (reference sequence). V was pared by 7 bases and J by 9 bases, with 12 bases of the junction left unmatched. The CDR3 length is 14 residues. CDR3 in amino acids: CASKGNRQGAEQFF. CDR3 sequence (DNA): TGTGCCAGTAAAGGAAACAGACAGGGCGCTGAGCAGTTCTTC.

CDR3 protein: CASSFAGGGTEAFF. CDR3 nucleotide sequence: TGCGCCAGCAGCTTCGCAGGGGGTGGCACTGAAGCTTTCTTT. The chain uses TRBV5-1 and TRBJ1-1; 7 bases fit TRBD1. CDR1 is SGHRS, CDR2 YFSETQ, per germline. CDR3 length: 14 residues. Trimming removed 2 bases from V and 4 bases from J; junction bases left unmatched: 5.

The genes are TRBV4-2 and TRBJ2-5; D gene ambiguous. The CDR3 is 14 residues long. CDR1 and CDR2 (germline): LGHNA, YNFKEQ. The V end was cut by 0 bases, the J end by 7 bases, with 12 bases between. The CDR3 region is CASSQDLQDGTQYF. CDR3 coding DNA: TGTGCCAGCAGCCAAGATCTGCAGGATGGGACCCAGTACTTC.

The gene calls are TRBV6-4 and TRBJ2-1; 9 bases line up with TRBD2. Looked up from germline, CDR1 is MRHNA and CDR2 is SNTAGT. The CDR3 contains 11 residues. The junction had 3 bases not matched to a gene; V was cut back by 8 bases and J by 10 bases. This chain's CDR3 is CASYSGSEQFF. CDR3 in DNA: TGTGCCAGCTATAGCGGGAGCGAGCAGTTCTTC.

This chain uses TRBV18 with TRBJ1-4; D might be TRBD1 (6 bases). Per germline, CDR1 KGHSH and CDR2 LQKENI. V was cut by 3 bases and J by 8 bases, with 13 bases left in between. The length of the CDR3 is 14 residues. The CDR3 is CASSPNQGQEKLFF. The DNA for the CDR3 is TGTGCCAGCTCACCTAATCAAGGACAGGAAAAACTGTTTTTT.

V is TRBV2 and J is TRBJ2-3; 10 bases are a match to TRBD2. Germline trimming cut 4 bases from V and 0 bases from J; bases unmatched to any gene: 10. CDR1 SNHLY and CDR2 FYNNEI come from the germline V gene. The CDR3 has 18 residues. This CDR3 is CASSATPAGGPSTDTQYF. The CDR3 DNA reads as TGTGCCAGCAGTGCAACTCCAGCGGGAGGGCCGAGCACAGATACGCAGTATTTT.

This rearrangement joins TRBV6-6 to TRBJ1-2; TRBD1 agrees at 10 bases. Germline V gene sequence: CDR1 MNHNY, CDR2 SVGAGI (reference sequence). After removal of 2 bases from V and 8 bases from J, the junction contained 11 bases not matched to a gene. This CDR3 comprises 16 residues. For the CDR3, the DNA is TGTGCCAGCAGTTACCCGGGGACAGGGGTACCGGAGGGCTACACCTTC. Amino acids: CASSYPGTGVPEGYTF.

The chain uses TRBV5-8 and TRBJ2-1, with 11 positions matching TRBD2. The V segment lost 7 bases and the J segment 10 bases; nucleotides outside the gene matches: 13. CDR3 length: 15 amino acids. CDR1 and CDR2 from the germline V gene are SGHTS and YDEGEE. The CDR3, as DNA: TGTGCCAGCGCCCCTAGCGGGAGGCCTTCGATGGAGCAGTTCTTC. This translates into CASAPSGRPSMEQFF. The complete variable domain, with remaining parts taken from reference TRBV5-8 and TRBJ2-1, reads EAGVTQSPTHLIKTRGQQATLRCSPISGHTSVYWYQQALGLGLQFLLWYDEGEERNRGNFPPRFSGRQFPNYSSELNVNALELEDSALYLCASAPSGRPSMEQFFGPGTRLTVL.

The genes are TRBV10-2 and TRBJ2-5; the D gene is possibly TRBD2 (6 bases). V was clipped by 6 bases and J by 0 bases, with 17 bases between them. The germline CDR1 and CDR2 sequences are WSHSY and SAAADI. The length of the CDR3 is 16 residues. CDR3 sequence: CASSEGLRPYQETQYF. The CDR3 nucleotides read TGCGCCAGCAGCGAGGGACTTAGACCTTACCAAGAGACCCAGTACTTC.

The chain links TRBV10-1 to TRBJ2-2; TRBD2 matches at 7 bases. There are 13 residues in the CDR3. With V trimmed by 2 bases and J by 17 bases, 11 bases remained unmatched. Per germline, CDR1 WNHNN and CDR2 SYGVQD (reference sequence). The CDR3 DNA reads TGCGCCAGCAGTGAGGATGCTAGCGGCTCTACATTTTTT. Translation: CASSEDASGSTFF.

The chain uses TRBV10-3 and TRBJ2-5; the D gene is possibly TRBD2 (5 bases). CDR1 and CDR2 (germline): ENHRY, SYGVKD. The CDR3 spans 12 residues. V was clipped by 2 bases and J by 10 bases, with 11 bases between them. The DNA for the CDR3 is TGTGCCATCAGTGAGGAGGAGGTAGTCCAGTACTTC. Translated, it gives CAISEEEVVQYF.

The sample holds one count of this clone. The rearrangement joins TRBV7-6 to TRBJ2-5, with D uncertain. Germline values: CDR1 SGHVS, CDR2 FNYEAQ. The CDR3 is 15 amino acids. Deletions cut 1 base from V and 2 bases from J, with 11 bases between. The chain's CDR3 is CASSLDLRVQETQYF. In nucleotides, the CDR3 is TGTGCCAGCAGCTTAGATTTGCGTGTGCAAGAGACCCAGTACTTC.

The chain couples TRBV10-3 to TRBJ2-7; D perhaps matches TRBD1 (5 bases). V was clipped by 6 bases and J by 6 bases, with 15 bases between them. Germline assignment: CDR1 ENHRY and CDR2 SYGVKD. This CDR3 has 13 amino acids. The CDR3 spells CAIRTEPTTEQYF. CDR3 in DNA: TGTGCCATCAGGACAGAGCCCACCACCGAGCAGTACTTC.

The V call is TRBV15, the J call TRBJ2-7; 12 positions match TRBD2. Germline V lookup: CDR1 LNHNV, CDR2 YYDKDF (reference sequence). J gave up 2 bases and V 1 base, and 6 bases lay outside the gene matches. This CDR3 spans 17 amino acids. The CDR3 sequence: CATSRASTSGSPYEQYF. DNA for the CDR3: TGTGCCACCAGCAGAGCCTCGACTAGCGGGAGTCCCTACGAGCAGTACTTC. The complete variable domain, with remaining parts taken from reference TRBV15 and TRBJ2-7, reads DAMVIQNPRYQVTQFGKPVTLSCSQTLNHNVMYWYQQKSSQAPKLLFHYYDKDFNNEADTPDNFQSRRPNTSFCFLDIRSPGLGDTAMYLCATSRASTSGSPYEQYFGPGTRLTVT.

This chain uses TRBV27 with TRBJ1-5; D gene uncertain. This CDR3 is built from 14 residues. The germline V and J ends were trimmed by 3 bases and 6 bases, with 12 bases remaining between them. Germline lookup yields CDR1 MNHEY and CDR2 SMNVEV (reference sequence). CDR3 sequence: CASSFREGGQPQHF. The CDR3 nucleotides read TGTGCCAGCAGTTTCCGGGAGGGAGGTCAGCCCCAGCATTTT.